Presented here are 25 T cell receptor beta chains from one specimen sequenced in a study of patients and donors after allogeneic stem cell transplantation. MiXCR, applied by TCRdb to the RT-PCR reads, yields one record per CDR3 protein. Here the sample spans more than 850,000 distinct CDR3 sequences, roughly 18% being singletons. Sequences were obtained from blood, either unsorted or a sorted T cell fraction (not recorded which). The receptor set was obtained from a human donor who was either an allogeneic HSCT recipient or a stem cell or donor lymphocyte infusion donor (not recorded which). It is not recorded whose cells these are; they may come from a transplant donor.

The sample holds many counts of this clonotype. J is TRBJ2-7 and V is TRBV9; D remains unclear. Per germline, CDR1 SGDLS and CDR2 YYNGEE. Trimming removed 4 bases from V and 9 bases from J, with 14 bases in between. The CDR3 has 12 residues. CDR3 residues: CASSPADDVQYF. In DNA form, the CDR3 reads TGTGCCAGCAGCCCCGCGGACGACGTGCAGTACTTC.

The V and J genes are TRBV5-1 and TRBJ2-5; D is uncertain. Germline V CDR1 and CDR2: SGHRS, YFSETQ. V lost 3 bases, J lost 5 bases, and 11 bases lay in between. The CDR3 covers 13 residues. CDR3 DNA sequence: TGCGCCAGCAGCTCGGTGGGGATTGAGACCCAGTACTTC. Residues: CASSSVGIETQYF.

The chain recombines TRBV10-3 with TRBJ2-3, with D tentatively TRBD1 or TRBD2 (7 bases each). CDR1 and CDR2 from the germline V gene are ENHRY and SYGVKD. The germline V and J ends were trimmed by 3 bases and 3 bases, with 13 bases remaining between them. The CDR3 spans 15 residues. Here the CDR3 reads CAISEGRGQTDTQYF. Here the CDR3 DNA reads TGTGCCATCAGTGAAGGGAGGGGGCAAACAGATACGCAGTATTTT.

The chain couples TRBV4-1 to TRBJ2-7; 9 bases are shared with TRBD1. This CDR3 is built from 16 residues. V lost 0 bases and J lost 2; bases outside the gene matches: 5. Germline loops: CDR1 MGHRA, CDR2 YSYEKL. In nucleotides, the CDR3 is TGCGCCAGCAGCCAAGATGGCGGACAGGGGACCTACGAGCAGTACTTC. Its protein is CASSQDGGQGTYEQYF.

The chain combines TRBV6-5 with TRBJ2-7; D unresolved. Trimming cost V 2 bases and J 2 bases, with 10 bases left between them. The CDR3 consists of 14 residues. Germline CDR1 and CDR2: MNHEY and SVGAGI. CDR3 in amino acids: CASSYRVGTYEQYF. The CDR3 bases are TGTGCCAGCAGTTACCGGGTTGGGACCTACGAGCAGTACTTC.

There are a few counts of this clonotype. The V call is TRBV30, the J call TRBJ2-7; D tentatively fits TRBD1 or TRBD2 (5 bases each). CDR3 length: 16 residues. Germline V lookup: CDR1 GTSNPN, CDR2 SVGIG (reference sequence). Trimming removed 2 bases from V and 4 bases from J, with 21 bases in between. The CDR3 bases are TGTGCCTGGAGTCCTTTGCGGGCCAGGGCACATTACGAGCAGTACTTC. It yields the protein CAWSPLRARAHYEQYF.

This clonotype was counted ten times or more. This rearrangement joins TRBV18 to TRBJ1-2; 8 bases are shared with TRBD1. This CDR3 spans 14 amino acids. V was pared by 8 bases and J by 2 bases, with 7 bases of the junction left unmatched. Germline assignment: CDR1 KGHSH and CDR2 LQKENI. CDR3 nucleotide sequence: TGTGCCAGCAGTTCTCAGGGGGCAAACTATGGCTACACCTTC. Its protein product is CASSSQGANYGYTF. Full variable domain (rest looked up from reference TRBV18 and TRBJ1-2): NAGVMQNPRHLVRRRGQEARLRCSPMKGHSHVYWYRQLPEEGLKFMVYLQKENIIDESGMPKERFSAEFPKEGPSILRIQQVVRGDSAAYFCASSSQGANYGYTFGSGTRLTVV.

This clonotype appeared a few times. The CDR3 DNA follows: TGTGCCACCAGCAGAGACCAGGCCAGCTCCTATAATTCACCCCTCCACTTT. As protein: CATSRDQASSYNSPLHF. The gene calls are TRBV15 and TRBJ1-6; D call uncertain. From germline, CDR1 is LNHNV and CDR2 YYDKDF (reference sequence). The CDR3 sequence is 17 residues long. Trimming stripped 0 bases from V and 0 bases from J, with 9 bases between.

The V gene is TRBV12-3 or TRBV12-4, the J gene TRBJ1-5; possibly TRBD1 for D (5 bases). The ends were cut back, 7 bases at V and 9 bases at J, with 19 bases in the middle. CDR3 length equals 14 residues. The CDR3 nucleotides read TGTGCCAGCAAATCCGGGACGCCGGGCGGGCCCCAGCATTTT. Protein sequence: CASKSGTPGGPQHF.

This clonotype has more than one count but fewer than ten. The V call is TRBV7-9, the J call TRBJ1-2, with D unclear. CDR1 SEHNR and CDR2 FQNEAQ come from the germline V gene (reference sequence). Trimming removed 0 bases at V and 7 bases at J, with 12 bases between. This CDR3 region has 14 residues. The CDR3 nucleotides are TGTGCCAGCAGCTTAGCGATTGGGCAAAGTGGCTACACCTTC. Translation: CASSLAIGQSGYTF.

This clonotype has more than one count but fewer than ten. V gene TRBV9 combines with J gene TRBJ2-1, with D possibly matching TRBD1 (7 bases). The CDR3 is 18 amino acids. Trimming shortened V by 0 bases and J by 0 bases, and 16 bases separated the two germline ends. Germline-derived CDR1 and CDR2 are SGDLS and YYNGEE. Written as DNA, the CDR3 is TGTGCCAGCAGCGTAGCCAGGGCAGGGGGGAGCTCCTACAATGAGCAGTTCTTC. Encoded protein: CASSVARAGGSSYNEQFF.

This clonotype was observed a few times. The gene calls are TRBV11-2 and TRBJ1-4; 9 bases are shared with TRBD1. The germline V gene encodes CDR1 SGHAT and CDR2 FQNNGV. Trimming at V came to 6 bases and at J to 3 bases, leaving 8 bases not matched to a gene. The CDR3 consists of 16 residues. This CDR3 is CASRQTGGAANEKLFF. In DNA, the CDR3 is TGTGCCAGCAGGCAAACAGGGGGCGCAGCTAATGAAAAACTGTTTTTT.

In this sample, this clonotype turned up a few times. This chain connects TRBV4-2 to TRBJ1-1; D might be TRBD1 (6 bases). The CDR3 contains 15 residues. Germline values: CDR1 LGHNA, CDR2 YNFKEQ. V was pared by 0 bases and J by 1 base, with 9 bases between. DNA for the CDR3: TGTGCCAGCAGCCAAGATCTAGGGGGGAACACTGAAGCTTTCTTT. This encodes CASSQDLGGNTEAFF.

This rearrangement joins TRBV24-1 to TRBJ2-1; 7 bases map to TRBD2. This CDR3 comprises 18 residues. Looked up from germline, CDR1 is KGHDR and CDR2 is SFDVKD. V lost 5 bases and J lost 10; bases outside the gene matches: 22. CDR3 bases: TGTGCCACCAGTGCCGAAGGATCATTCCTAGCGGAAGGGTACGAGCAGTTCTTC. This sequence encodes CATSAEGSFLAEGYEQFF.

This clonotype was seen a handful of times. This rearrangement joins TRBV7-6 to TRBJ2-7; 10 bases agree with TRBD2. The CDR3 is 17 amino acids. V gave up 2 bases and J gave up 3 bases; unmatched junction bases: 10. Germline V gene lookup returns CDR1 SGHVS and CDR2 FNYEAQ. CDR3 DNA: TGTGCCAGCAGCTTAATGCCTCTAGCGGGAGAAGGCTACGAGCAGTACTTC. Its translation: CASSLMPLAGEGYEQYF.

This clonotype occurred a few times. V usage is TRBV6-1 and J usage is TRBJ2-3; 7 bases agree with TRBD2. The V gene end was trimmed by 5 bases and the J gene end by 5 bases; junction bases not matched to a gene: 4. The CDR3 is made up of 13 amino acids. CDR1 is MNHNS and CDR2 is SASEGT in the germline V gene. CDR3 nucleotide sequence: TGTGCCAGCAGTCCTACTAGCGAAGATACGCAGTATTTT. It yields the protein CASSPTSEDTQYF.

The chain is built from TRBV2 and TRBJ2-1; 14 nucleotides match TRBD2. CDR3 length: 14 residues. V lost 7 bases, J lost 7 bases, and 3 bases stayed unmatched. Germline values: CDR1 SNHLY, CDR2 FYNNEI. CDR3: CASMGLAGVNEQFF. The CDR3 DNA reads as TGTGCCAGCATGGGACTAGCGGGAGTTAATGAGCAGTTCTTC.

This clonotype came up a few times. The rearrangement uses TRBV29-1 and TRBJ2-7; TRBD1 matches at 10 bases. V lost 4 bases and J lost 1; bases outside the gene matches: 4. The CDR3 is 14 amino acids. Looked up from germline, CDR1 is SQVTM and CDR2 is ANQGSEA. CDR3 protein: CSVGGGQGSYEQYF. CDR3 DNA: TGCAGCGTTGGAGGGGGACAGGGGTCCTACGAGCAGTACTTC.

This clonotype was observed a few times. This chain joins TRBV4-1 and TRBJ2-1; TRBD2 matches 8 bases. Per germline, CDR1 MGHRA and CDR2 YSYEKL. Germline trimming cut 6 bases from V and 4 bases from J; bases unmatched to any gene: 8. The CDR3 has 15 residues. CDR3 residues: CASSWVAGKYNEQFF. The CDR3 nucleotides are TGCGCCAGCAGTTGGGTAGCGGGAAAATACAATGAGCAGTTCTTC.

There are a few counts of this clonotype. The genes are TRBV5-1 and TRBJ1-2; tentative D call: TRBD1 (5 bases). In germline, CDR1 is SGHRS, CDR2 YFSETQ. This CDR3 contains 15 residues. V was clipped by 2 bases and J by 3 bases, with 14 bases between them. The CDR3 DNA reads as TGCGCCAGCAGCTTAAGCACCGGGACGGACTATGGCTACACCTTC. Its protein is CASSLSTGTDYGYTF.

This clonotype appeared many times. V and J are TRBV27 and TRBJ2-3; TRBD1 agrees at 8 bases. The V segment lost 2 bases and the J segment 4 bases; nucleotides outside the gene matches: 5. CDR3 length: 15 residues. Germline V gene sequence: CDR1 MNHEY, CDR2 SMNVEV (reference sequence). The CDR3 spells CASSLDRGGSDTQYF. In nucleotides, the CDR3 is TGTGCCAGCAGTTTAGACAGGGGCGGATCAGATACGCAGTATTTT.

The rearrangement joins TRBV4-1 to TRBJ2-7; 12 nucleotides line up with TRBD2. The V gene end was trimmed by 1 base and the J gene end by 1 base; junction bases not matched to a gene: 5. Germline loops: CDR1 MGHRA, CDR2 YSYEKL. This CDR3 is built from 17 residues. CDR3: CASSQVGLAGNSYEQYF. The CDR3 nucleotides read TGCGCCAGCAGCCAAGTTGGACTAGCGGGGAATTCCTACGAGCAGTACTTC.

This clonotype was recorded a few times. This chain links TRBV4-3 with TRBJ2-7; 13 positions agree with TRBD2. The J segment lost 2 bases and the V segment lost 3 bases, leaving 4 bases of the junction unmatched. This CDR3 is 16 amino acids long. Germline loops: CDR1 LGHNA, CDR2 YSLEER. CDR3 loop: CASSQTLAGGTYEQYF. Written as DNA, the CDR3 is TGCGCCAGCAGCCAGACACTAGCGGGGGGGACCTACGAGCAGTACTTC.

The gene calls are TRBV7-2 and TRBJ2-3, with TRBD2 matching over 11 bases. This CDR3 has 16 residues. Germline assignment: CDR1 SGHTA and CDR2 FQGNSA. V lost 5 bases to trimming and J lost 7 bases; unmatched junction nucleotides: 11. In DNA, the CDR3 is TGTGCCAGCAGCCCCTTAGCGGGGGGGGCCCAGTATACGCAGTATTTT. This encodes CASSPLAGGAQYTQYF.

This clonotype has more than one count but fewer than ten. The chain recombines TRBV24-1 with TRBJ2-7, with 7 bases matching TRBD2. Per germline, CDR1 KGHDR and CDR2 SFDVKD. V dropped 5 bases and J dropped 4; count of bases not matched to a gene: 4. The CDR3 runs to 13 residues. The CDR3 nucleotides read TGTGCCACCAGTGCTCTGGGGGGGTACGAGCAGTACTTC. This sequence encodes CATSALGGYEQYF.